This T cell receptor beta chain is drawn from a study of a mutant IDH1 vaccine in newly diagnosed glioma. Study summary: Beforehand, treatment had been radiotherapy, temozolomide, or both; the majority received both.

Time point specified: week 5, during vaccination. The study gave 300 ug of mutant IDH1 20-mer peptide per vaccine dose, with topical imiquimod. On this clone: What it binds is not known.

Data came from immunoSEQ multiplex PCR; TCRdb stores just in-frame clones and leaves some out. The sample lists about 58,000 clones, roughly 80% seen once, with around 7% in the top ten. The TCR was taken from a woman in her fifties or sixties with glioma. The sequences come from PBMCs, collected from a glioma patient whose treatment included an IDH1 peptide vaccine.

The CDR3 DNA is TGCAGCGTAAGACCGGGACAGGGGAACACCGGGGAGCTGTTTTTT. It is translated as CSVRPGQGNTGELFF. This rearrangement joins TRBV29-1 to TRBJ2-2, with 9 bases identical to TRBD1. Germline lookup yields CDR1 SQVTM and CDR2 ANQGSEA. V shed 6 bases, J shed 1 base, and the junction held 6 bases outside the gene matches. The CDR3 length is 15 residues.